This T cell receptor (beta chain) came from a study of cytomegalovirus exposure and HLA in healthy donors. Whole-study context: Some 180 million T cells yielded 100 million or so unique TCR beta sequences in earlier analysis. Notes on the study in general: TRBV6-2, TRBV6-3 and other indistinguishable V segments were excluded. DRB1 had the most TCR associations and HLA-C the fewest, a later analysis found, with rates varying by HLA locus.

Germline V gene data show CDR1 as SGHVS and CDR2 as FQNEAQ. CDR3 size: 16 residues. PCR amplification relied on 60 Vbeta primers (plus 13 Jbeta primers). Some clones are missing from TCRdb's copy, which holds only in-frame ones; the method was immunoSEQ multiplex PCR. The repertoire holds under 200,000 clones, with roughly four fifths as singletons. As regards this clone: Its antigen is unknown.

This TCR derives from a woman aged 45-60 years in good health and CMV-seronegative. Sequenced: PBMCs. The chain is built from TRBV7-8 and TRBJ2-5; a weak D match, TRBD1 (5 bases). The last part of the DNA fits TRBJ2-7 better; the J call may be wrong. CDR3 in DNA: TGTGCCAGCAGCTTAGTACGGGTTGCCAGGGTCCACGAGCAGTACTTC. Translated: CASSLVRVARVHEQYF.